This T cell receptor (beta chain) came from a study of cytomegalovirus exposure and HLA in healthy donors. A 120-subject validation cohort, separate from the approximately 610-subject first cohort, supplied the donors. J was trimmed by 6 bases and V by 0 bases; bases with no gene match: 13. Germline CDR1 and CDR2: LGHNA and YNFKEQ. The CDR3 is 17 residues long. Sequencing was performed with immunoSEQ multiplex PCR; in TCRdb, only in-frame clones are kept and a portion is missing. In the table there are 78,000 or so clones, around 94% of which are singletons. For this clone: The antigen remains unidentified.

Study-wide points: Among TCR sequences, most were rare, though some public TCRs appeared in many donors. It was around 160 TCR beta chains that were listed as cytomegalovirus-associated.

The rearrangement uses TRBV4-2 and TRBJ2-7, with 8 bases matching TRBD1. The sample consisted of PBMCs. This receptor was identified in a young woman in good health and CMV-seropositive. Here the CDR3 DNA reads TGTGCCAGCAGCCAAGATGCTATCGGGACAGGTTCCCGCGAGCAGTACTTC. Its protein is CASSQDAIGTGSREQYF.